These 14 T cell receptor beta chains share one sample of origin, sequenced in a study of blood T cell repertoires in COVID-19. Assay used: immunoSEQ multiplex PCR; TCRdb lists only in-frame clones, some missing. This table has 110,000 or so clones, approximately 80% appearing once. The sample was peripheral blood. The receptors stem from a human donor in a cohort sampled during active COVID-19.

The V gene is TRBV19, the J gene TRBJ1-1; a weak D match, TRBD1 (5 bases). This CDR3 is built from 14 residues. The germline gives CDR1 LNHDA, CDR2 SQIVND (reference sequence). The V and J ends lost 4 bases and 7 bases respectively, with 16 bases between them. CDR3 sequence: CASSSRDAGGEAFF. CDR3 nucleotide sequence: TGTGCCAGTAGTAGCAGGGACGCGGGGGGTGAAGCTTTCTTT.

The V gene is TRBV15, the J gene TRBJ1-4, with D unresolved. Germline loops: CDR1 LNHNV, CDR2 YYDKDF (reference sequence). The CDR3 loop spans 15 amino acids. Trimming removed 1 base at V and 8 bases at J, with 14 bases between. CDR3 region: CATSRAGRREEKLFF. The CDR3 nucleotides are TGTGCCACCAGCAGAGCGGGCAGGAGGGAGGAAAAACTGTTTTTT.

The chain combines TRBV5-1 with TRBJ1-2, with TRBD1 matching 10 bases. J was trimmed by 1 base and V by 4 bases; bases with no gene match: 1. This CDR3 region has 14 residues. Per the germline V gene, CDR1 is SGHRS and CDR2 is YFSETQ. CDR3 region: CASSRDRGNYGYTF. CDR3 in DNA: TGCGCCAGCAGCCGGGACAGGGGTAACTATGGCTACACCTTC.

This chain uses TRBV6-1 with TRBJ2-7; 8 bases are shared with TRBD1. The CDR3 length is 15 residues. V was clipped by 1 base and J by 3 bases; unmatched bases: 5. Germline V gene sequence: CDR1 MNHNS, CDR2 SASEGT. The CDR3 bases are TGTGCCAGCAGTGAAGGTTGGGGACAGGACTACGAGCAGTACTTC. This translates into CASSEGWGQDYEQYF.

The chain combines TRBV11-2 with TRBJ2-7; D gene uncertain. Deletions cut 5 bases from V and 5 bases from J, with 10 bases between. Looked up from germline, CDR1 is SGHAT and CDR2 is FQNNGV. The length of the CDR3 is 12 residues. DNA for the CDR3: TGTGCCAGCAGCCTCAGTCGGGACGAGCAGTACTTC. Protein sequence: CASSLSRDEQYF.

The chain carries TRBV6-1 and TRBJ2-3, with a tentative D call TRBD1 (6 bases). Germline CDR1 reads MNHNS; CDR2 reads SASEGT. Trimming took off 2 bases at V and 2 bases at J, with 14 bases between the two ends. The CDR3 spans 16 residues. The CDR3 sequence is CASSEKGTGYTDTQYF. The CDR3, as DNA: TGTGCCAGCAGTGAAAAGGGAACAGGGTACACAGATACGCAGTATTTT.

Here the CDR3 reads CASQDRAYEQYF. The CDR3 coding sequence is TGTGCCAGCCAAGACAGGGCCTACGAGCAGTACTTC. The rearrangement links TRBV2 to TRBJ2-7, with TRBD1 matching over 7 bases. The trim removed 8 bases at V and 2 bases at J, leaving 3 bases unmatched. This CDR3 comprises 12 residues. Per the germline V gene, CDR1 is SNHLY and CDR2 is FYNNEI.

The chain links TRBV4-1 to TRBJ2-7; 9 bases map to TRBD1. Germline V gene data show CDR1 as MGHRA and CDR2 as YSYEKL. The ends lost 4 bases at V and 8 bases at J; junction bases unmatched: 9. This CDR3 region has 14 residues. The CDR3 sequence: CASSLLTGGAQQYF. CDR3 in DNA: TGCGCCAGCAGCCTCCTGACAGGGGGGGCCCAGCAGTACTTC.

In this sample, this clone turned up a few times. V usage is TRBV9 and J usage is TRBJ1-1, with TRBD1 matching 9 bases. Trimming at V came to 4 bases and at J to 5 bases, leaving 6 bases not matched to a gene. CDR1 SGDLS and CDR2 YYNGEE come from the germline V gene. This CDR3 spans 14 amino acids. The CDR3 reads CASSPGTGQTEAFF. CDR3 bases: TGTGCCAGCAGCCCCGGGACAGGGCAGACTGAAGCTTTCTTT.

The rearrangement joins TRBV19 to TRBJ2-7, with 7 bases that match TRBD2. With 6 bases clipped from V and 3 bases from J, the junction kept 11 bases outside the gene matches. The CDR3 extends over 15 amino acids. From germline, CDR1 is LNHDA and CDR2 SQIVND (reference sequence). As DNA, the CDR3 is TGTGCCAGTAGGCCTAGCGGCAGGGATTACTACGAGCAGTACTTC. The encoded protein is CASRPSGRDYYEQYF. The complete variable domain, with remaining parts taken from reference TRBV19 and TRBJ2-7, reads DGGITQSPKYLFRKEGQNVTLSCEQNLNHDAMYWYRQDPGQGLRLIYYSQIVNDFQKGDIAEGYSVSREKKESFPLTVTSAQKNPTAFYLCASRPSGRDYYEQYFGPGTRLTVT.

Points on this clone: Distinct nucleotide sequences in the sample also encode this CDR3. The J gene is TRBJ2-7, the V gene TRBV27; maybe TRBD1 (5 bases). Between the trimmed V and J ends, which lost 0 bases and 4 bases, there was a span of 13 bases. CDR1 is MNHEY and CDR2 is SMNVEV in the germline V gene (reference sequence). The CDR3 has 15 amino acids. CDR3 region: CASSLSGLGSYEQYF. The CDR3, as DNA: TGTGCCAGCAGTTTATCGGGGCTAGGGTCGTACGAGCAGTACTTC.

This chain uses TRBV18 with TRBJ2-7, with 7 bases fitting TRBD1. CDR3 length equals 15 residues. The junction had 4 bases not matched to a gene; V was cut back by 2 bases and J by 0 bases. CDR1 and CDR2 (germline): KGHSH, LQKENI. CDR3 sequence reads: CASSPRQGDSYEQYF. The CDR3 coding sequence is TGTGCCAGCTCACCAAGACAGGGTGACTCCTACGAGCAGTACTTC.

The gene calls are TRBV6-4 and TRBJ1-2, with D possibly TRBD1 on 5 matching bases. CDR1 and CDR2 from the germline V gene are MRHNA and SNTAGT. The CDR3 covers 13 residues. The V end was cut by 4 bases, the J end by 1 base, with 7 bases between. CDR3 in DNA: TGTGCCAGCAGTGTGGGGGGTAACTATGGCTACACCTTC. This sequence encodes CASSVGGNYGYTF.

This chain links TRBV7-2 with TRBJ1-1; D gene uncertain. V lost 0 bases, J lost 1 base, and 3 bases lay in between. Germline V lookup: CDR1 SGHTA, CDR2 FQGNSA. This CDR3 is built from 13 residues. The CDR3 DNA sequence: TGTGCCAGCAGCTTAGCTCGGAACACTGAAGCTTTCTTT. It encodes CASSLARNTEAFF. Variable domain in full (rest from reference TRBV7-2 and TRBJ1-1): GAGVSQSPSNKVTEKGKDVELRCDPISGHTALYWYRQSLGQGLEFLIYFQGNSAPDKSGLPSDRFSAERTGGSVSTLTIQRTQQEDSAVYLCASSLARNTEAFFGQGTRLTVV.